Below, one T cell receptor (beta chain) is given with its context. The sample belongs to a study of T cells in Graves' hyperthyroidism and ophthalmopathy. Study details: The blood sample was taken at first diagnosis, before treatment began.

RNA transcripts provided the source from which TCR beta CDR3 regions were amplified. When the TCR CDR3 underwent first-round RT-PCR, the HTBI primer set was used. TCRdb independently ran MiXCR on the multiplex PCR reads; one entry per CDR3 protein. Of hundreds of thousands of distinct CDR3 sequences listed, less than 20% are singletons. CDR3 size: 16 residues. Between the trimmed V and J ends, which lost 6 bases and 0 bases, there was a span of 15 bases. Germline V gives CDR1 MNHNS, CDR2 SASEGT. This TCR derives from a man aged 50 or older with Graves' ophthalmopathy. The J gene is TRBJ2-4, the V gene TRBV6-1; TRBD1 is a possible D gene (6 bases). The sequenced sample consisted of blood. The CDR3 is CASSQGTLLAKNIQYF. The CDR3 DNA is TGTGCCAGCAGCCAAGGGACACTACTAGCCAAAAACATTCAGTACTTC.